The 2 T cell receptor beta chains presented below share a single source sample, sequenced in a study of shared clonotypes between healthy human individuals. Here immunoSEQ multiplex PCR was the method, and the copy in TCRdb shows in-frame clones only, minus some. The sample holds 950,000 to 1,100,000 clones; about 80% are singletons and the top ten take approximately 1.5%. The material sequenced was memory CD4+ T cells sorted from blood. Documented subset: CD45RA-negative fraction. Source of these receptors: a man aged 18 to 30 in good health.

As DNA, the CDR3 is TGTGCCATCACCCAAGGGGACTATGGCTACACCTTC. This sequence encodes CAITQGDYGYTF. The chain is built from TRBV10-3 and TRBJ1-2; D possibly corresponds to TRBD1 (5 bases). Trimming took off 7 bases at V and 3 bases at J, with 9 bases between the two ends. The CDR3 is 12 residues long. Germline CDR1 and CDR2: ENHRY and SYGVKD.

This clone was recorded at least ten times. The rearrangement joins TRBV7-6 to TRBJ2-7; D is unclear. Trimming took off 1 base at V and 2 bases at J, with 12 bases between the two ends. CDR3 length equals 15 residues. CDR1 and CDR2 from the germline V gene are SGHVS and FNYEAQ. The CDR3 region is CASSLDVAVPYEQYF. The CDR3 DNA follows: TGTGCCAGCAGCTTAGACGTGGCGGTTCCCTACGAGCAGTACTTC.